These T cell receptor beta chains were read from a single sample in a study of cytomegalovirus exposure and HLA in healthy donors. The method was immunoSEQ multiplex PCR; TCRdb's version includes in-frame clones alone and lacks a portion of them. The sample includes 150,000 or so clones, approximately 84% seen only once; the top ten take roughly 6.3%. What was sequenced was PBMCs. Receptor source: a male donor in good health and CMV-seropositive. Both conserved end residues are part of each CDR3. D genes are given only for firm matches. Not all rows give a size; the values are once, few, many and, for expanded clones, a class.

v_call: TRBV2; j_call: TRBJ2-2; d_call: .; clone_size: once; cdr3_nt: TGTGCCAGCAGTGACCAACTCAGGGGTTGGAGCGGGGAGCTGTTTTTT; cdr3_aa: CASSDQLRGWSGELFF
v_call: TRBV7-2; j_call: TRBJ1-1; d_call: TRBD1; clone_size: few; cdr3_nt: TGTGCCAGCAGCTTAGGGACAGGATTGAACACTGAAGCTTTCTTT; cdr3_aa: CASSLGTGLNTEAFF
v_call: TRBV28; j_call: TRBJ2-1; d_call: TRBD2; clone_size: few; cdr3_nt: TGTGCCAGCATTCCCCTCGGGACTAGCGCATACAATGAGCAGTTCTTC; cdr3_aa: CASIPLGTSAYNEQFF
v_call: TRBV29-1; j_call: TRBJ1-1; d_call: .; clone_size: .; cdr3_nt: TGCAGCGTTGGGGGAGAGGGCGCGACTGAAGCTTTCTTT; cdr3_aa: CSVGGEGATEAFF
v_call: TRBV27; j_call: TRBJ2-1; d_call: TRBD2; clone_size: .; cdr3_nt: TGTGCCAGCAGTCTAAAGGTCCTAGCGGGAGGGATGTGGAATGAGCAGTTCTTC; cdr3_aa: CASSLKVLAGGMWNEQFF
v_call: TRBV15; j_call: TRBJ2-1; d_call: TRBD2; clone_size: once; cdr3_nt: TGTGCCACCAGCAGAGACCTACTAGCGGATAGCTCCTACAATGAGCAGTTCTTC; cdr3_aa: CATSRDLLADSSYNEQFF
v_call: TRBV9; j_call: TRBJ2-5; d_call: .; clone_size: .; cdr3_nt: TGTGCCAGCAGCGACCCCGGGATCGGGGAGACCCAGTACTTC; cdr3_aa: CASSDPGIGETQYF
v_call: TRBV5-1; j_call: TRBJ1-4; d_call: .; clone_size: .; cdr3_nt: TGCGCCAGCAGCTTGACGTGGGGCGTGGATGAAAAACTGTTTTTT; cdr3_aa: CASSLTWGVDEKLFF
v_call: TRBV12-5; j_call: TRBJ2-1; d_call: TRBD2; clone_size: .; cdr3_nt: TGTGCTAGTGGTTTTCTCGCTAGCGGGAGCTCCTACAATGAGCAGTTCTTC; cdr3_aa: CASGFLASGSSYNEQFF
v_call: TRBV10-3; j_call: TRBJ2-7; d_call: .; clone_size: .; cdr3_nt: TGTGCCATCAGTGAGGCAGGGGCTCAGTACTTC; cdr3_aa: CAISEAGAQYF
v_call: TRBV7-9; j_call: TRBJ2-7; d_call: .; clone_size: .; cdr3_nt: TGTTCCAGCAGCTCGAGCGGGTTTTCCTACGAGCAGTACTTC; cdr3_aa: CSSSSSGFSYEQYF
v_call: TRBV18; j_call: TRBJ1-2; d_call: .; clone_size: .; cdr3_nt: TGTGCCAGCTCACCACGCGACGAAAGGGGAGGCTATGGCTACACCTTC; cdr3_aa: CASSPRDERGGYGYTF
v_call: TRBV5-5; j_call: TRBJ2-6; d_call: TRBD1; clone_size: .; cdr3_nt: TGTGCCAGCAGCTGGATACAAAGGGACAGGGTAATTTCCAACGTCCTGACTTTC; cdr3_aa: CASSWIQRDRVISNVLTF
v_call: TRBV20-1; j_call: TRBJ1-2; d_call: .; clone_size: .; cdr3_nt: TGCAGTGCTAGACAACAGAAGACCTTC; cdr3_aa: CSARQQKTF
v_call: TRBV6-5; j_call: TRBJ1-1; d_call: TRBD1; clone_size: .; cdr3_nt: TGTGCCACCCAGGGGGAGAACACTGAAGCTTTCTTT; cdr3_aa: CATQGENTEAFF
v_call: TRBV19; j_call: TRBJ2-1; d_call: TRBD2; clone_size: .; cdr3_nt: TGTGCCAGTTGCCCAACGGGGGGTAGTAATCGACAGTTCTTC; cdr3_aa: CASCPTGGSNRQFF
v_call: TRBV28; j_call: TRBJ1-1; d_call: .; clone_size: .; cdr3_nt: TGTGCCAGCATCCTGGGGACTCAGAACACTGAAGCTTTCTTT; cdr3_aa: CASILGTQNTEAFF
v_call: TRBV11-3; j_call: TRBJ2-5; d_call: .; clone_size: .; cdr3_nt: TGTGCCAGCAGCAACCGGGGGGCCAAAGAGACCCAGTACTTC; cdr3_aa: CASSNRGAKETQYF
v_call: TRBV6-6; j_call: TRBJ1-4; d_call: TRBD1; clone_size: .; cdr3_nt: TGTGCCAGCAGCCGACCCGTGGACAGGGGCAGGGGAAAACTGTTTTTT; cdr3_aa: CASSRPVDRGRGKLFF
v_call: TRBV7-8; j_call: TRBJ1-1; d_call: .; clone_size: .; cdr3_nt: TGTGCCAGCAGCTTAGCGTTTTTGCGGGGGACGCCTGAAGCTTTCTTT; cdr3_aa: CASSLAFLRGTPEAFF
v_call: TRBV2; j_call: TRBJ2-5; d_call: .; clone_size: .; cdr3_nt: TGTGCCGCCGCCGCTGACCGGGAGGAGACCCAGTACTTC; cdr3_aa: CAAAADREETQYF
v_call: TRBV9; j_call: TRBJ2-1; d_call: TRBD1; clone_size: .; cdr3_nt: TGTGCCAGCAGCGTACCAGGGGGCGACTTCAATGAGCAGTTCTTC; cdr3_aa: CASSVPGGDFNEQFF
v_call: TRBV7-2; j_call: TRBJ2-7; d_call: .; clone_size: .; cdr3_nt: TGTGCCAGCAGCCTTGGGACCGGAGGGGCGAGTACCTACGAGCAGTACTTC; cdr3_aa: CASSLGTGGASTYEQYF
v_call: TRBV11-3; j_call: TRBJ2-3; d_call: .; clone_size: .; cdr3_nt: TGTGCCAGCAGCTATCAAACCTTGGCGGGAAGCACAGATACGCAGTATTTT; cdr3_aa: CASSYQTLAGSTDTQYF
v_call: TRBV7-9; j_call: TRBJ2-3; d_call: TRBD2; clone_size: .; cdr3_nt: TGTGCCAGCAGCTTGAAGCGGGAGGTGCCAGATACGCAGTATTTT; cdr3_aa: CASSLKREVPDTQYF
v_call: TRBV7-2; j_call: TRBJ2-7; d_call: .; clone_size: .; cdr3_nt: TGTGCCAGCAGCTCCCCACAGGGTTCTGACGAGCAGTACTTC; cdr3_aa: CASSSPQGSDEQYF
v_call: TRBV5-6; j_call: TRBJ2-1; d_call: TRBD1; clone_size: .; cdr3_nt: TGTGCCAGCAGCTCTGCTGACTTCCCGGGACAGTCTTCCTACAATGAGCAGTTCTTC; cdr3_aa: CASSSADFPGQSSYNEQFF
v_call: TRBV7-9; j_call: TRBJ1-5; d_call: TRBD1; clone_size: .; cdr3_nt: TGTGCCAGCAGCTTCGCAGGGGGCTTGGGTCAGCCCCAGCATTTT; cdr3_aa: CASSFAGGLGQPQHF
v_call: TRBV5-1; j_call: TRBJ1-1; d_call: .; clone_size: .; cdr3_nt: TGCGCCAGCAGCGTATGGCCGGGAATGAACACTGAAGCTTTCTTT; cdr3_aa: CASSVWPGMNTEAFF
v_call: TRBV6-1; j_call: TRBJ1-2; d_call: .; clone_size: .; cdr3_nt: TGTGCCAGCAGTCTTCACAGAGAAAAGGACTATGGCTACACCTTC; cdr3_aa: CASSLHREKDYGYTF
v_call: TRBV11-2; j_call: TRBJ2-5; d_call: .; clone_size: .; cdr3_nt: TGTGCCAGCAGCCAAGGGGGTAGGAGAGAGGCCCAGTACTTC; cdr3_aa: CASSQGGRREAQYF
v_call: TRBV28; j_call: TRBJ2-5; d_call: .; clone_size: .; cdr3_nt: TGTGCCAGCAACGGAGGTCTAGGAGGGGGCCTCGTGGAAGAGACCCAGTACTTC; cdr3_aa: CASNGGLGGGLVEETQYF
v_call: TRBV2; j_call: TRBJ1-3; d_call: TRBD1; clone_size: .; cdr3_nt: TGTGCCACCATGGACAGGGGGCTTTCTGGAAACACCATATATTTT; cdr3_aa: CATMDRGLSGNTIYF
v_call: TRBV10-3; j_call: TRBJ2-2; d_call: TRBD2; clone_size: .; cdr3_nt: TGTGCCATCAGGGCTAGCGGAACGAACACCGGGGAGCTGTTTTTT; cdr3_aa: CAIRASGTNTGELFF
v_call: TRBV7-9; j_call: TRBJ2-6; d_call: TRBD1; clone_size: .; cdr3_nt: TGTGCCACCGATACGGGACAGGGTCGAACAGGGGCCAACGTCCTGACTTTC; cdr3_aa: CATDTGQGRTGANVLTF
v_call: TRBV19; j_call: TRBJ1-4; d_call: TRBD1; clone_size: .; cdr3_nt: TGTGCCAGTAGTATCTACGGGACAGATAATGAAAAACTGTTTTTT; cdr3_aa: CASSIYGTDNEKLFF
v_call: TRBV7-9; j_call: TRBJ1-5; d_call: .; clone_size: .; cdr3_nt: TGTGCCAGCACCCCAGGGGAAGGTCAGCCCCAGCATTTT; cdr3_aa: CASTPGEGQPQHF